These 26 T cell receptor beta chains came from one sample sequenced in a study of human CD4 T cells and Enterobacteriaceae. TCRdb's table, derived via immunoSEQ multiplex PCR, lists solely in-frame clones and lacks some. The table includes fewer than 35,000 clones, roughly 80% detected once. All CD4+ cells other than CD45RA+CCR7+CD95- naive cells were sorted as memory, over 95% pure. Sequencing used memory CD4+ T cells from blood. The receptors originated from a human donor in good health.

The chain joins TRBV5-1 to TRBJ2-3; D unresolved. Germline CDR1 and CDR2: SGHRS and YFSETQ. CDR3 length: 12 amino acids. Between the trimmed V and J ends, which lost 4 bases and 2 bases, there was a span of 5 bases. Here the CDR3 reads CASSRATDTQYF. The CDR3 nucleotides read TGCGCCAGCAGCCGAGCCACAGATACGCAGTATTTT.

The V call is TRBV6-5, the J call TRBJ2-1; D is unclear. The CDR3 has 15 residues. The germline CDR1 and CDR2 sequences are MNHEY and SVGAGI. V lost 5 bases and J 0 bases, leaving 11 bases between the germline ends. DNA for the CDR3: TGTGCCAGCAGTAGGGATTTTAGCTCCTACAATGAGCAGTTCTTC. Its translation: CASSRDFSSYNEQFF.

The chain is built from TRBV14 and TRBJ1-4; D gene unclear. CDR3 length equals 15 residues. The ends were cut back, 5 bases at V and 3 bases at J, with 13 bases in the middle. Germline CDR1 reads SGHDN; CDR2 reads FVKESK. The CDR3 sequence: CASSGKTGANEKLFF. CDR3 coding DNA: TGTGCCAGCAGCGGAAAAACTGGGGCTAATGAAAAACTGTTTTTT.

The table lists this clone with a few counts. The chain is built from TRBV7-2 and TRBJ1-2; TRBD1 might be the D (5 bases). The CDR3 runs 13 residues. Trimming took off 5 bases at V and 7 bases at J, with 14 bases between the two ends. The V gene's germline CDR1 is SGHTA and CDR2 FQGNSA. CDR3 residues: CASSLDRTRGYTF. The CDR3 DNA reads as TGTGCCAGCAGCCTCGACAGAACGCGTGGCTACACCTTC.

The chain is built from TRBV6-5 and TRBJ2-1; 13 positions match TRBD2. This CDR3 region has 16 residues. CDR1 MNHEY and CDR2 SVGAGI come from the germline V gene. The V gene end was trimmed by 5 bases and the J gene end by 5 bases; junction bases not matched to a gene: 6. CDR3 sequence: CASSNWGLAGNNEQFF. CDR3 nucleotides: TGTGCCAGCAGTAACTGGGGACTAGCGGGGAACAATGAGCAGTTCTTC.

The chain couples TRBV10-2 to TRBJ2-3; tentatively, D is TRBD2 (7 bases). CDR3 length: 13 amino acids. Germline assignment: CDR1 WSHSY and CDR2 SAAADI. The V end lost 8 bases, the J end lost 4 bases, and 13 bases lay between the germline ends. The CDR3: CASVRGGADTQYF. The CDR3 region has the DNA TGCGCCAGCGTGAGGGGGGGCGCAGATACGCAGTATTTT.

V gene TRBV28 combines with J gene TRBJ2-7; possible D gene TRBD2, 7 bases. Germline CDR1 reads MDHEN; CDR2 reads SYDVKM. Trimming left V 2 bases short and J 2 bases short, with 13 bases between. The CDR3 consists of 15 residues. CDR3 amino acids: CASSLMGGGAYEQYF. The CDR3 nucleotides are TGTGCCAGCAGTTTAATGGGAGGGGGGGCCTACGAGCAGTACTTC. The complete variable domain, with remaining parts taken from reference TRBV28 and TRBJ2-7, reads DVKVTQSSRYLVKRTGEKVFLECVQDMDHENMFWYRQDPGLGLRLIYFSYDVKMKEKGDIPEGYSVSREKKERFSLILESASTNQTSMYLCASSLMGGGAYEQYFGPGTRLTVT.

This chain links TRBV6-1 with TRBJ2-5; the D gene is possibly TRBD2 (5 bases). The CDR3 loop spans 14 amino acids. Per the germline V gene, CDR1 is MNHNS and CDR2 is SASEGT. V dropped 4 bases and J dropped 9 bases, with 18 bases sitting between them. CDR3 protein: CASSGIRGNGAQYF. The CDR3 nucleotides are TGTGCCAGCAGTGGAATTCGGGGAAATGGGGCCCAGTACTTC.

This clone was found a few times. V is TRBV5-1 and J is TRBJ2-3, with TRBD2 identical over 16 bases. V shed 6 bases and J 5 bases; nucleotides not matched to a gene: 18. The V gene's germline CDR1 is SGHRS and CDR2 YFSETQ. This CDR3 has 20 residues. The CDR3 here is CASTTFGSGTSGRGRDTQYF. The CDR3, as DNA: TGCGCCAGCACCACCTTTGGTTCCGGGACTAGCGGGAGGGGACGAGATACGCAGTATTTT.

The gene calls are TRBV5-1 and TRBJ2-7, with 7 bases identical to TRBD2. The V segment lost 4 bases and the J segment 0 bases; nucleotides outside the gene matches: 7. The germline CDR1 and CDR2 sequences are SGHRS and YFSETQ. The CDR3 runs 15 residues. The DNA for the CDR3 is TGCGCCAGCAGCCTCATTCCGGGAGGCTCCTACGAGCAGTACTTC. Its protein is CASSLIPGGSYEQYF.

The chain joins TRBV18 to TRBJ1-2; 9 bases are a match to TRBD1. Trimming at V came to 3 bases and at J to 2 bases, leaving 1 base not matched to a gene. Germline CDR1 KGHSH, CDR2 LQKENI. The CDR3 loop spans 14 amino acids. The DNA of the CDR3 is TGTGCCAGCTCACCGGGACAGGGAAACTATGGCTACACCTTC. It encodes CASSPGQGNYGYTF. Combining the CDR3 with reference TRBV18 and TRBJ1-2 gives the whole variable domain NAGVMQNPRHLVRRRGQEARLRCSPMKGHSHVYWYRQLPEEGLKFMVYLQKENIIDESGMPKERFSAEFPKEGPSILRIQQVVRGDSAAYFCASSPGQGNYGYTFGSGTRLTVV.

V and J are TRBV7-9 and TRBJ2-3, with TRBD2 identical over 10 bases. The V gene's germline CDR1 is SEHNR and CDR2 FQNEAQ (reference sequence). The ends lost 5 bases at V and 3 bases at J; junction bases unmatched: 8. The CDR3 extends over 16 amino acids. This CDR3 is CASSASGGPRTDTQYF. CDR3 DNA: TGTGCCAGCAGCGCTAGCGGGGGCCCCCGGACAGATACGCAGTATTTT.

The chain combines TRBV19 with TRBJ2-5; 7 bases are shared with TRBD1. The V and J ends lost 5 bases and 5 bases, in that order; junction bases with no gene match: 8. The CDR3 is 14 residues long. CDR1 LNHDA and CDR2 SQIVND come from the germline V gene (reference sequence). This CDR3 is CASSPWQGDETQYF. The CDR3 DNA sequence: TGTGCCAGTAGTCCCTGGCAGGGGGACGAGACCCAGTACTTC.

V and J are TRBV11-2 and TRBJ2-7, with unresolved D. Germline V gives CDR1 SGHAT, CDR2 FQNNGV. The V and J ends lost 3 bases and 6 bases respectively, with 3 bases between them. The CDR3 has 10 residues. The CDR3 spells CASSFSEQYF. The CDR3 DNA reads TGTGCCAGCAGCTTTAGCGAGCAGTACTTC.

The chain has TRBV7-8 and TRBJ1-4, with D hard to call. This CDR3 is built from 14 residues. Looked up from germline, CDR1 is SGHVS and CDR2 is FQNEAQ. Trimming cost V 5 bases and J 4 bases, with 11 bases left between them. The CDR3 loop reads CASSPGRINEKLFF. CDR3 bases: TGTGCCAGCAGCCCAGGACGGATTAATGAAAAACTGTTTTTT.

CDR3 sequence reads: CASGRETQYF. The CDR3 DNA follows: TGTGCCAGTGGAAGAGAGACCCAGTACTTC. The chain links TRBV19 to TRBJ2-5; D is ambiguous. Trimming removed 8 bases at V and 4 bases at J, with 5 bases between. This CDR3 is 10 amino acids long. Germline assignment: CDR1 LNHDA and CDR2 SQIVND (reference sequence).

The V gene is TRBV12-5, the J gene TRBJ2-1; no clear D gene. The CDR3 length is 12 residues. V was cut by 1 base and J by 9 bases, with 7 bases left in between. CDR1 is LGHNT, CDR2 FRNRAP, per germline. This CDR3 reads CASGLDSGEQFF. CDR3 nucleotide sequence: TGTGCTAGTGGTTTGGATTCGGGTGAGCAGTTCTTC.

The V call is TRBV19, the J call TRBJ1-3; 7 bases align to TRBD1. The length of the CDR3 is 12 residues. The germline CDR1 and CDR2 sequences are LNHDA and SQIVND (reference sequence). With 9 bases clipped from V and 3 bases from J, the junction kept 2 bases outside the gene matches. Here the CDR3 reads CASGTVGNTIYF. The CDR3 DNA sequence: TGTGCCAGCGGGACAGTTGGAAACACCATATATTTT. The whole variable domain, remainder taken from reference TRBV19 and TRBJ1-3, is DGGITQSPKYLFRKEGQNVTLSCEQNLNHDAMYWYRQDPGQGLRLIYYSQIVNDFQKGDIAEGYSVSREKKESFPLTVTSAQKNPTAFYLCASGTVGNTIYFGEGSWLTVV.

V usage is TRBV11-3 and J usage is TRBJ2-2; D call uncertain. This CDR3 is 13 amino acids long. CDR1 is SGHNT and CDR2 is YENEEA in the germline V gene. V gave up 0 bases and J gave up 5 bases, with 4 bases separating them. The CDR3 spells CASSLDQTGELFF. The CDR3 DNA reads TGTGCCAGCAGCTTAGACCAAACCGGGGAGCTGTTTTTT.

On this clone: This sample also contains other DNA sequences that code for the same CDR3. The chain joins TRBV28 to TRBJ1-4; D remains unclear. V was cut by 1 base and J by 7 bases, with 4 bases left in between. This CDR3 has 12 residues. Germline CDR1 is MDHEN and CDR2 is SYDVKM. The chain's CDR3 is CASSLFGEKLFF. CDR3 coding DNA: TGTGCCAGCAGTTTATTTGGTGAAAAACTGTTTTTT.

This CDR3 reads CSVGSRTGWGTQYF. The DNA of the CDR3 is TGCAGCGTTGGATCAAGAACAGGGTGGGGGACCCAGTACTTC. This chain connects TRBV29-1 to TRBJ2-5; maybe TRBD1 (6 bases). Germline assignment: CDR1 SQVTM and CDR2 ANQGSEA. V was pared by 4 bases and J by 7 bases, with 19 bases between. CDR3 length: 14 amino acids.

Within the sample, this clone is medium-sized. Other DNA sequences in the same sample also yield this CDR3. In nucleotides, the CDR3 is TGCAGTGCCCTAAGTGAAAAACTGTTTTTT. Its translation is CSALSEKLFF. The V gene is TRBV20-1, the J gene TRBJ1-4, with D unresolved. The CDR3 has 10 amino acids. Deletions cut 6 bases from V and 7 bases from J, with 6 bases between. Germline CDR1 DFQATT, CDR2 SNEGSKA (reference sequence).

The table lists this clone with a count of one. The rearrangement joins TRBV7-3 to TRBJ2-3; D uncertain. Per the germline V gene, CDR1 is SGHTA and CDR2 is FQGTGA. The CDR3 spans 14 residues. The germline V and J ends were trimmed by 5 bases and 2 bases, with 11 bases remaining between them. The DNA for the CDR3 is TGTGCCAGCAGCCGCCGCGGACCCACAGATACGCAGTATTTT. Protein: CASSRRGPTDTQYF. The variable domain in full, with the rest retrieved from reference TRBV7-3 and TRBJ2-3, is GAGVSQTPSNKVTEKGKYVELRCDPISGHTALYWYRQSLGQGPEFLIYFQGTGAADDSGLPNDRFFAVRPEGSVSTLKIQRTERGDSAVYLCASSRRGPTDTQYFGPGTRLTVL.

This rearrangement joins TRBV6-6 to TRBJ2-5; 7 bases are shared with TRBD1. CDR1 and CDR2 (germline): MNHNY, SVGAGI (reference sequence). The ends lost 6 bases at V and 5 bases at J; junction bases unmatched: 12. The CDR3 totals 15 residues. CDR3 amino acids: CASSPGRRQGETQYF. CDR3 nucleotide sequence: TGTGCCAGCAGCCCCGGCCGAAGACAGGGTGAGACCCAGTACTTC.

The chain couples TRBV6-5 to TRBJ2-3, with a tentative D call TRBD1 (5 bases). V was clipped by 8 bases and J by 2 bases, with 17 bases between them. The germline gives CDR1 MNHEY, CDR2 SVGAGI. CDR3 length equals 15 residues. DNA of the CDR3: TGTGCCAGCGGAAAGCGCAGGGAAGCCACAGATACGCAGTATTTT. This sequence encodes CASGKRREATDTQYF.

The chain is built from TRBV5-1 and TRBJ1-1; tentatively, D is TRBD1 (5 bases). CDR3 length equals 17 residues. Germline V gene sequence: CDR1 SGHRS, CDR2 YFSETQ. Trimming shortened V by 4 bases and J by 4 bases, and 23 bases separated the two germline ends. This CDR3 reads CASSPAGRDGWGTEAFF. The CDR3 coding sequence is TGCGCCAGCAGCCCGGCCGGGAGGGACGGATGGGGCACTGAAGCTTTCTTT.